Shown below are 13 T cell receptor beta chains from a single sample sequenced in a study of shared clonotypes between healthy human individuals. TCRdb's table, derived via immunoSEQ multiplex PCR, lists solely in-frame clones and lacks some. The table records 900,000 to 1,200,000 clones, more than 75% of them present only once. Sequencing was done on a sample of memory CD4+ T cells from PBMCs. Subset described: CD45RA-negative fraction. These receptor sequences come from a man younger than 35 in good health. Some clones in this sample may be carry-over from other donors' samples.

A note on this clone: Other nucleotide sequences in the sample specify the same CDR3. The V and J genes are TRBV28 and TRBJ2-7; 10 bases are a match to TRBD1. The junction had 6 bases not matched to a gene; V was cut back by 3 bases and J by 4 bases. The CDR3 has 15 residues. The germline V gene has CDR1 MDHEN and CDR2 SYDVKM. The CDR3 DNA reads as TGTGCCAGCAGTTTGTTCGGGACAGGGGCTTACGAGCAGTACTTC. It is translated as CASSLFGTGAYEQYF. The whole variable domain, filled in from reference TRBV28 and TRBJ2-7, reads DVKVTQSSRYLVKRTGEKVFLECVQDMDHENMFWYRQDPGLGLRLIYFSYDVKMKEKGDIPEGYSVSREKKERFSLILESASTNQTSMYLCASSLFGTGAYEQYFGPGTRLTVT.

The V and J genes are TRBV7-9 and TRBJ2-3; 13 bases are a match to TRBD2. The CDR3 has 19 amino acids. In germline, CDR1 is SEHNR, CDR2 FQNEAQ (reference sequence). The ends lost 6 bases at V and 0 bases at J; junction bases unmatched: 12. The CDR3 is CASRRLVLAGGTSTDTQYF. Here the CDR3 DNA reads TGTGCCAGCAGAAGGCTTGTACTAGCGGGAGGGACTAGCACAGATACGCAGTATTTT.

Of note for this clone: This same CDR3 is encoded by further DNA sequences in the sample. V usage is TRBV7-9 and J usage is TRBJ2-2; D unclear. Deletions cut 5 bases from V and 8 bases from J, with 9 bases between. Germline assignment: CDR1 SEHNR and CDR2 FQNEAQ (reference sequence). CDR3 length: 12 amino acids. This CDR3 reads CASSPFTGELFF. The CDR3 coding sequence is TGTGCCAGCAGCCCTTTCACTGGGGAGCTGTTTTTT.

A remark on this clone: The same CDR3 can be traced to other DNA sequences in this sample. J is TRBJ2-1 and V is TRBV30; D is ambiguous. The CDR3 length is 10 residues. The V gene's germline CDR1 is GTSNPN and CDR2 SVGIG (reference sequence). V was cut by 2 bases and J by 5 bases, with 1 base left in between. The CDR3 DNA sequence: TGTGCCTGGAGTCACAATGAGCAGTTCTTC. Its protein is CAWSHNEQFF.

The sample holds a few counts of this clone. Distinct nucleotide sequences in the sample also encode this CDR3. The chain recombines TRBV18 with TRBJ1-1; no firm D call. Germline V gives CDR1 KGHSH, CDR2 LQKENI. V lost 1 base to trimming and J lost 2 bases, with 5 bases between them. The CDR3 extends over 13 amino acids. CDR3 loop: CASSPQRNTEAFF. Written as DNA, the CDR3 is TGTGCCAGCTCACCACAGAGAAACACTGAAGCTTTCTTT.

The chain is built from TRBV30 and TRBJ2-7, with D perhaps matching TRBD1 (6 bases). The CDR3 has 11 residues. Germline loops: CDR1 GTSNPN, CDR2 SVGIG (reference sequence). The ends were cut back, 4 bases at V and 5 bases at J, with 9 bases in the middle. The CDR3 reads CAWNRVHEQYF. The DNA of the CDR3 is TGTGCCTGGAACAGGGTCCACGAGCAGTACTTC.

This sequence joins TRBV2 and TRBJ2-1, with TRBD1 identical over 9 bases. The length of the CDR3 is 15 residues. Looked up from germline, CDR1 is SNHLY and CDR2 is FYNNEI. V shed 6 bases, J shed 8 bases, and the junction held 11 bases outside the gene matches. CDR3 region: CASSVQGQGSDEQFF. The CDR3 DNA is TGTGCCAGCAGCGTTCAGGGACAGGGTTCGGATGAGCAGTTCTTC.

This chain joins TRBV5-1 and TRBJ2-3; the match to TRBD1 covers 7 bases. J was trimmed by 3 bases and V by 3 bases; bases with no gene match: 10. The CDR3 is made up of 16 amino acids. The germline V gene has CDR1 SGHRS and CDR2 YFSETQ. The CDR3 here is CASSYYRGIGTDTQYF. As DNA, the CDR3 is TGCGCCAGCAGCTATTACAGGGGAATTGGGACAGATACGCAGTATTTT.

The rearrangement links TRBV11-2 to TRBJ2-7, with D possibly TRBD1 on 6 matching bases. Germline assignment: CDR1 SGHAT and CDR2 FQNNGV. V lost 4 bases to trimming and J lost 7 bases, with 29 bases between them. CDR3 length equals 18 residues. As DNA, the CDR3 is TGTGCCAGCAGCTCCAGGGGATACTTTAAAAATGAGCCATTGGAGCAGTACTTC. Residues: CASSSRGYFKNEPLEQYF.

The CDR3 sequence is CASSVRTGRAGNTIYF. CDR3 coding DNA: TGTGCCAGCAGTGTTAGGACAGGGAGGGCTGGAAACACCATATATTTT. The J gene is TRBJ1-3, the V gene TRBV6-1; 8 nucleotides align to TRBD1. The CDR3 runs to 16 residues. CDR1 MNHNS and CDR2 SASEGT come from the germline V gene. V was clipped by 4 bases and J by 2 bases; unmatched bases: 7.

As concerns this clone: Other DNA variants within this sample encode the same CDR3. The chain couples TRBV9 to TRBJ2-3; TRBD1 agrees at 8 bases. CDR1 and CDR2 from the germline V gene are SGDLS and YYNGEE. This CDR3 contains 15 residues. V lost 0 bases to trimming and J lost 4 bases; unmatched junction nucleotides: 4. CDR3 amino acids: CASSVVAGGADTQYF. Written as DNA, the CDR3 is TGTGCCAGCAGCGTAGTGGCAGGGGGCGCAGATACGCAGTATTTT.

This clone was picked up one time. The V and J genes are TRBV19 and TRBJ1-1; D is possibly TRBD1 (5 bases). CDR1 is LNHDA and CDR2 is SQIVND in the germline V gene (reference sequence). The V end was cut by 4 bases, the J end by 10 bases, with 13 bases between. The CDR3 runs 12 residues. The DNA of the CDR3 is TGTGCCAGTAGTAGGGACCCCGGGTCAGCTTTCTTT. Translated, it gives CASSRDPGSAFF.

V usage is TRBV5-4 and J usage is TRBJ2-7, with 9 nucleotides matching TRBD1. Losses at the gene ends were 4 bases for V and 4 bases for J; bases not matched to a gene: 9. Germline V gene data show CDR1 as SGHNT and CDR2 as YYREEE (reference sequence). This CDR3 contains 15 residues. DNA for the CDR3: TGTGCCAGCAGCCAAGACAGGGGGGTAGTATACGAGCAGTACTTC. Translation gives CASSQDRGVVYEQYF.